A selection of T cell receptor beta chains follows, all from one sample in a study of cytomegalovirus exposure and HLA in healthy donors. Some clones are missing from TCRdb's copy, which holds only in-frame ones; the method was immunoSEQ multiplex PCR. The table shows around 130,000 clones, with over 70% occurring only once. The source material was PBMCs. The receptor source for this set is a woman under 30 in good health and CMV-seronegative. Each CDR3 is given with its conserved first and last residue. The D gene is left open where the match is weak. Expanded clones get a size class; other rows say once, few or many, or leave the size out.

d_call	v_call	j_call	clone_size	cdr3_aa	cdr3_nt
TRBD1	TRBV18	TRBJ1-4	.	CASSPRDRGEKLFF	TGTGCCAGCTCACCCCGGGACAGGGGTGAAAAACTGTTTTTT
.	TRBV5-6	TRBJ1-2	.	CASDGGGGYGYTF	TGTGCCAGCGACGGGGGGGGCGGCTATGGCTACACCTTC
.	TRBV29-1	TRBJ1-3	.	CSVEDLHSGNTIYF	TGCAGCGTTGAAGATCTTCATAGTGGAAACACCATATATTTT
.	TRBV6-5	TRBJ2-2	.	CASSLSNTGELFF	TGTGCCAGCAGCCTAAGTAACACCGGGGAGCTGTTTTTT
TRBD2	TRBV19	TRBJ2-1	.	CASTSSGGIYNEQFF	TGTGCCAGTACCTCTAGCGGGGGAATCTACAATGAGCAGTTCTTC
.	TRBV10-2	TRBJ1-1	.	CASIRGDYTEAFF	TGCGCCAGCATCCGGGGGGACTACACTGAAGCTTTCTTT
TRBD2	TRBV19	TRBJ2-1	.	CASSIEGTSSSGSYNEQFF	TGTGCCAGTAGTATCGAAGGGACTAGCTCGTCGGGCTCCTACAATGAGCAGTTCTTC
.	TRBV4-3	TRBJ2-6	.	CASSQVPVSGANVLTF	TGCGCCAGCAGCCAGGTTCCGGTCTCTGGGGCCAACGTCCTGACTTTC
.	TRBV30	TRBJ2-4	.	CAWSVSGTRNIQYF	TGTGCCTGGAGTGTAAGCGGCACGAGAAACATTCAGTACTTC
.	TRBV30	TRBJ1-3	.	CAWSVLGAGNTIYF	TGTGCCTGGAGTGTACTGGGGGCAGGAAACACCATATATTTT
TRBD2	TRBV6-5	TRBJ2-7	.	CASRGGPNEQYF	TGTGCCAGCAGGGGAGGGCCCAACGAGCAGTACTTC
TRBD2	TRBV6-1	TRBJ2-5	.	CASTRLAAFQETQYF	TGTGCCAGCACCCGACTAGCGGCATTCCAAGAGACCCAGTACTTC
.	TRBV6-1	TRBJ1-1	.	CASREGAPFEAFF	TGTGCCAGCAGGGAGGGAGCTCCCTTTGAAGCTTTCTTT
TRBD1	TRBV9	TRBJ2-7	.	CASSVGGGTGGYEQYF	TGTGCCAGCAGCGTAGGAGGGGGTACAGGGGGCTACGAGCAGTACTTC
.	TRBV19	TRBJ1-4	once	CASSYRDILNEKLFF	TGTGCCAGTAGTTACCGGGACATACTTAATGAAAAACTGTTTTTT
.	TRBV9	TRBJ1-2	.	CASSVGGGAAYGYTF	TGTGCCAGCAGCGTAGGAGGTGGGGCCGCCTATGGCTACACCTTC
.	TRBV2	TRBJ1-2	once	CASSDLTGYGYTF	TGTGCCAGCAGTGATCTAACGGGCTATGGCTACACCTTC
.	TRBV4-3	TRBJ1-1	.	CASGGPGERAFF	TGCGCCAGTGGCGGGCCGGGGGAGCGGGCTTTCTTT
.	TRBV21-1	TRBJ2-2	.	CASSKDCGKSNTGELFF	TGTGCCAGCAGCAAAGATTGCGGAAAATCGAACACCGGGGAGCTGTTTTTT
TRBD2	TRBV6-1	TRBJ2-5	.	CASSEGLAEETQYF	TGTGCCAGCAGTGAAGGGCTAGCGGAGGAGACCCAGTACTTC
.	TRBV18	TRBJ1-3	.	CASSPQPGGTGNTIYF	TGTGCCAGCTCACCACAACCCGGGGGGACTGGAAACACCATATATTTT
.	TRBV2	TRBJ1-1	.	CASSESGPTEAFF	TGTGCCAGCAGTGAAAGCGGGCCCACTGAAGCTTTCTTT
.	TRBV5-3	TRBJ1-1	.	CARSSTGEAFF	TGTGCCAGAAGCTCCACAGGGGAAGCTTTCTTT
TRBD1	TRBV6-1	TRBJ1-6	few	CASSGPDRGNSPLHF	TGTGCCAGCAGTGGCCCGGACAGGGGCAATTCACCCCTCCACTTT
TRBD1	TRBV5-1	TRBJ1-2	.	CATSYAGTGSYGYTF	TGCGCCACATCGTATGCCGGGACAGGGAGTTATGGCTACACCTTC
.	TRBV5-8	TRBJ1-5	.	CASSLPTGDYSNQPQHF	TGTGCCAGCAGCTTGCCCACAGGAGATTATAGCAATCAGCCCCAGCATTTT
TRBD1	TRBV10-3	TRBJ2-7	.	CAILEDRGHYEQYF	TGTGCCATCCTGGAGGACAGGGGGCATTACGAGCAGTACTTC
TRBD1	TRBV7-3	TRBJ2-3	.	CASSLIRQGRDTQYF	TGTGCCAGCAGCTTAATTCGACAGGGTAGGGATACGCAGTATTTT
.	TRBV4-3	TRBJ1-1	few	CASSLNTRGEAFF	TGCGCCAGCAGCCTTAACACCCGGGGTGAAGCTTTCTTT
TRBD1	TRBV6-1	TRBJ1-6	.	CASSARTGSLSPLHF	TGTGCCAGCAGTGCCCGGACAGGGTCCCTTTCACCCCTCCACTTT
.	TRBV7-9	TRBJ2-7	.	CASSLGGGAVGSYEQYF	TGTGCCAGCAGCTTAGGTGGAGGGGCAGTCGGATCCTACGAGCAGTACTTC
TRBD1	TRBV27	TRBJ1-2	once	CASSFTGGRSNYGYTF	TGTGCCAGCAGTTTTACAGGGGGTAGATCTAACTATGGCTACACCTTC
TRBD1	TRBV27	TRBJ1-6	few	CASRRDRLSASPLHF	TGTGCCAGCAGGAGGGACAGACTCTCCGCTTCACCCCTCCACTTT
.	TRBV20-1	TRBJ1-2	once	CSAGGTGGYTF	TGCAGTGCTGGGGGGACGGGTGGCTACACCTTC
TRBD1	TRBV7-9	TRBJ1-1	.	CASSLARQGMDEAFF	TGTGCCAGCAGCTTAGCGAGACAGGGTATGGATGAAGCTTTCTTT
TRBD2	TRBV5-4	TRBJ2-2	.	CASSLGASGRVNTGELFF	TGTGCCAGCAGCTTGGGAGCTAGCGGGAGGGTTAACACCGGGGAGCTGTTTTTT
.	TRBV11-2	TRBJ2-7	.	CASSLGSLEQYF	TGTGCCAGCAGCTTAGGCAGTCTGGAGCAGTACTTC
.	TRBV6-5	TRBJ2-1	.	CASSDTGSSYNEQFF	TGTGCCAGCAGCGACACAGGGAGCTCCTACAATGAGCAGTTCTTC
TRBD1	TRBV6-5	TRBJ1-5	.	CASSRQGGNQPQHF	TGTGCCAGCAGTCGACAGGGCGGGAATCAGCCCCAGCATTTT
.	TRBV7-7	TRBJ1-4	.	CASSLNSGEKLFF	TGTGCTAGCAGCTTGAACAGTGGTGAAAAACTGTTTTTT
TRBD2	TRBV4-1	TRBJ2-6	.	CASSRTGLAQSSGANVLTF	TGCGCCAGCAGCCGGACTGGACTAGCGCAGAGCTCTGGGGCCAACGTCCTGACTTTC
.	TRBV6-5	TRBJ1-6	.	CASSYRGSPLHF	TGTGCCAGCAGTTACAGGGGTTCACCCCTCCACTTT
TRBD1	TRBV16	TRBJ2-7	.	CASSQPGQGAYEQYF	TGTGCCAGCAGCCAACCGGGACAGGGGGCCTACGAGCAGTACTTC
TRBD1	TRBV25-1	TRBJ2-6	.	CASRRQGANGLTF	TGTGCCAGCAGGAGACAGGGGGCCAACGGCCTGACTTTC
.	TRBV20-1	TRBJ1-1	.	CSTHGLTEAFF	TGCAGTACCCATGGACTAACTGAAGCTTTCTTT
.	TRBV19	TRBJ2-1	.	CASSIDPPSTGNEQFF	TGTGCCAGTAGTATAGATCCTCCCTCGACAGGCAATGAGCAGTTCTTC
.	TRBV7-2	TRBJ2-1	once	CASTERRTAVYNEQFF	TGTGCCAGCACCGAAAGACGAACAGCGGTGTACAATGAGCAGTTCTTC
.	TRBV7-9	TRBJ1-5	.	CSSSLSGGPQHF	TGTTCCAGCAGCTTAAGCGGGGGGCCCCAGCATTTT
TRBD1	TRBV27	TRBJ1-6	.	CASTRQGGNSPLHF	TGTGCCAGCACCCGACAGGGGGGTAATTCACCCCTCCACTTT
.	TRBV19	TRBJ1-3	.	CASRRGNTIYF	TGTGCCAGTAGACGGGGAAACACCATATATTTT
.	TRBV11-2	TRBJ1-2	.	CASSLDLAGSANYGYTF	TGTGCCAGCAGCTTAGATCTGGCAGGTTCGGCTAACTATGGCTACACCTTC
TRBD1	TRBV30	TRBJ2-7	.	CAWSKVTGVLDEQYF	TGTGCCTGGTCCAAGGTTACAGGGGTGCTCGACGAGCAGTACTTC
TRBD2	TRBV5-1	TRBJ2-1	.	CASSLLASGIEGPNEQFF	TGCGCCAGCAGCTTGTTGGCTAGCGGGATTGAAGGGCCCAATGAGCAGTTCTTC
.	TRBV12-5	TRBJ1-1	.	CASGPTLGGTEAFF	TGTGCTAGTGGTCCGACCCTGGGGGGCACTGAAGCTTTCTTT
TRBD1	TRBV7-9	TRBJ1-4	.	CASSSPGQAGFWEKLFF	TGTGCCAGCAGCTCACCGGGACAGGCAGGCTTTTGGGAAAAACTGTTTTTT
TRBD1	TRBV18	TRBJ2-7	.	CASSPRDSIYEQYF	TGTGCCAGCTCACCGAGGGACAGCATCTACGAGCAGTACTTC
TRBD2	TRBV4-2	TRBJ2-5	.	CASSQELAGDETQYF	TGTGCCAGCAGCCAAGAGCTAGCGGGAGACGAGACCCAGTACTTC
.	TRBV7-9	TRBJ1-3	once	CASSLTSSGNTIYF	TGTGCCAGCAGCTTAACGAGCTCTGGAAACACCATATATTTT
.	TRBV5-6	TRBJ1-4	.	CASSFQTGTNEKLFF	TGTGCCAGCAGCTTTCAGACCGGGACTAATGAAAAACTGTTTTTT